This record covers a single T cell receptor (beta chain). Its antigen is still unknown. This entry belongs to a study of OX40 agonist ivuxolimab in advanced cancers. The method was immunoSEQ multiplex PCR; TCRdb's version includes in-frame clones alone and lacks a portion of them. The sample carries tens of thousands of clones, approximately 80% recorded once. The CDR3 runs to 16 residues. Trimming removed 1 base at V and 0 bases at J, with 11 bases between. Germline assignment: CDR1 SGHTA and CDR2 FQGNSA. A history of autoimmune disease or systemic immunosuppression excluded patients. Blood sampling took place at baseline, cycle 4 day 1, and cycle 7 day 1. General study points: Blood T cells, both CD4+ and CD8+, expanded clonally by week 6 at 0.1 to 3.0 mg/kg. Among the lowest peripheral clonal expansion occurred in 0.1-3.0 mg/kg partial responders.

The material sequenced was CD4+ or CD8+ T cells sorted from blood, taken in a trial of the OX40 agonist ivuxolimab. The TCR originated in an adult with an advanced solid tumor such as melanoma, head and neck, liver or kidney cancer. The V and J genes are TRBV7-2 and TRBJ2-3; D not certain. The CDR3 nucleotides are TGTGCCAGCAGCTTAGAGTGGGGTCGGAGCACAGATACGCAGTATTTT. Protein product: CASSLEWGRSTDTQYF.